This T cell receptor (beta chain) was documented in a study of blood T cell repertoires in COVID-19. About the research overall: Spain, Italy and the United States supplied samples that represented acute and convalescent COVID-19. T cells, B-cell-depleted T cells, or PBMCs supplied cDNA or gDNA.

Authors' processing steps: Nucleated cell number was recorded as an estimate derived from reference gene primer amplification. TCRdb keeps only in-frame clones here, not all; method: immunoSEQ multiplex PCR. V and J calls and clone size are given by that table; D and trimming were obtained from the DNA. The sample has around 80,000 clones, roughly 80% seen once. Trimming cost V 5 bases and J 3 bases, with 9 bases left between them. CDR3 length equals 13 residues. From germline, CDR1 is SGHTA and CDR2 FQGTGA. The genes are TRBV7-3 and TRBJ2-3; D uncertain. Sequenced material: peripheral blood. This receptor was obtained from an elderly man with acute or convalescent COVID-19. The CDR3 coding sequence is TGTGCCAGCAGCACCCAGTCAACAGATACGCAGTATTTT. Its protein is CASSTQSTDTQYF.